This T cell receptor (beta chain) was profiled in a study of T cell responses to AZD1222 COVID-19 vaccine. Findings and limits, study-wide: Unmutated variant regions are reportedly the target of nearly half of TCRs that are spike-specific. Donors were largely white British and mainly female; clonal diversity was possibly underestimated.

Germline CDR1 reads KGHSH; CDR2 reads LQKENI. With 1 base removed from V and 8 bases from J, the gap between germline ends came to 20 bases. The CDR3 extends over 16 amino acids. Points on this clone: The antigen remains undetermined.

Generated by immunoSEQ multiplex PCR, the TCRdb table keeps only in-frame clones and is missing some. The profile shows roughly 120,000 clones, 85% of them singletons. The TCR comes from an adult who received the AZD1222 COVID-19 vaccine. The sample consisted of peripheral blood, taken 28 days after the second AZD1222 dose. V gene TRBV18 combines with J gene TRBJ1-1; a weak D match, TRBD1 (5 bases). In DNA form, the CDR3 reads TGTGCCAGCTCACCACGGGCAGACAGCTACTCGTCCGAAGCTTTCTTT. Its translation: CASSPRADSYSSEAFF.